The 22 T cell receptor beta chains presented below share a single source sample, sequenced in a study of T cell clones after liver transplantation. Data came from immunoSEQ multiplex PCR; TCRdb stores just in-frame clones and leaves some out. In the table there are about 51,000 clones, around 85% of which are singletons. Sequences were derived from CD8+ T cells from blood, sampled 12 months after liver transplant. These receptors came from a human patient who received a liver transplant. The T cells may come from the graft donor.

The chain recombines TRBV30 with TRBJ2-7; D unclear. V shed 3 bases and J shed 6 bases, with 12 bases lying between them. The germline V gene has CDR1 GTSNPN and CDR2 SVGIG (reference sequence). CDR3 size: 12 residues. The CDR3 is CAWSDRGGEQYF. CDR3 nucleotides: TGTGCCTGGAGCGACCGAGGCGGCGAGCAGTACTTC. Looking up the rest from reference TRBV30 and TRBJ2-7 gives the full variable domain: SQTIHQWPATLVQPVGSPLSLECTVEGTSNPNLYWYRQAAGRGLQLLFYSVGIGQISSEVPQNLSASRPQDRQFILSSKKLLLSDSGFYLCAWSDRGGEQYFGPGTRLTVT.

This clone has only a few counts. The rearrangement links TRBV6-1 to TRBJ2-3, with 7 bases matching TRBD2. Germline V gene sequence: CDR1 MNHNS, CDR2 SASEGT. CDR3 length equals 14 residues. With 3 bases clipped from V and 3 bases from J, the junction kept 3 bases outside the gene matches. The chain's CDR3 is CASSDGTITDTQYF. Written as DNA, the CDR3 is TGTGCCAGCAGTGACGGGACTATAACAGATACGCAGTATTTT.

This chain joins TRBV29-1 and TRBJ2-1; D unclear. This CDR3 comprises 11 residues. Trimming stripped 6 bases from V and 7 bases from J, with 10 bases between. Germline V gene lookup returns CDR1 SQVTM and CDR2 ANQGSEA. DNA of the CDR3: TGCAGCGTCTCCGGCGTTAATGAGCAGTTCTTC. Translating gives CSVSGVNEQFF.

This chain connects TRBV10-3 to TRBJ2-7, with 14 bases aligning to TRBD2. Germline CDR1 reads ENHRY; CDR2 reads SYGVKD. This CDR3 is 15 amino acids long. Trimming cost V 10 bases and J 2 bases; bases outside gene matches: 7. The CDR3 sequence is CATGLAGEATYEQYF. CDR3 bases: TGTGCCACGGGACTAGCGGGAGAGGCTACCTACGAGCAGTACTTC.

V usage is TRBV9 and J usage is TRBJ1-5, with D unresolved. The CDR3 is 14 amino acids. V lost 2 bases to trimming and J lost 1 base, with 7 bases between them. Per the germline V gene, CDR1 is SGDLS and CDR2 is YYNGEE. The CDR3 DNA is TGTGCCAGCAGCGTCGGTAGGAGCAATCAGCCCCAGCATTTT. Protein: CASSVGRSNQPQHF.

This clone occurred once. The rearrangement uses TRBV7-6 and TRBJ2-1; TRBD2 is a possible D gene (5 bases). The CDR3 consists of 15 residues. CDR1 is SGHVS, CDR2 FNYEAQ, per germline. Trimming took off 5 bases at V and 0 bases at J, with 11 bases between the two ends. This CDR3 is CASSGRGYSYNEQFF. The CDR3 DNA sequence: TGTGCCAGCAGCGGGAGAGGTTACTCCTACAATGAGCAGTTCTTC.

The chain joins TRBV7-8 to TRBJ1-1; D not resolved. The CDR3 has 13 residues. Germline V gene sequence: CDR1 SGHVS, CDR2 FQNEAQ. V lost 5 bases and J lost 1, with 8 bases in between. CDR3 sequence reads: CASSQRENTEAFF. The CDR3 nucleotides read TGTGCCAGCAGCCAGAGGGAGAACACTGAAGCTTTCTTT.

V is TRBV21-1 and J is TRBJ2-7. TRBV21-1 is an annotated pseudogene. CDR3 length equals 14 residues. CDR3 DNA sequence: TGTGCCAGCGGCCCGCTAGGGAACTACTACGAGCAGTACTTC. It translates to CASGPLGNYYEQYF.

CDR3 sequence: CASSLTRDSSYEQYF. In DNA, the CDR3 is TGCGCCAGCAGCCTAACTCGGGACAGCTCCTACGAGCAGTACTTC. The chain is built from TRBV4-3 and TRBJ2-7; the match to TRBD1 covers 7 bases. The germline V gene encodes CDR1 LGHNA and CDR2 YSLEER. The CDR3 is made up of 15 amino acids. Losses at the gene ends were 4 bases for V and 0 bases for J; bases not matched to a gene: 6.

This clone has only a few counts. DNA for the CDR3: TGTGCCAGCACGGGGGGCTACACCTTC. Residues: CASTGGYTF. The chain links TRBV2 to TRBJ1-2; D remains ambiguous. With 7 bases removed from V and 8 bases from J, the gap between germline ends came to 5 bases. The V gene's germline CDR1 is SNHLY and CDR2 FYNNEI. The CDR3 consists of 9 residues.

This chain uses TRBV4-1 with TRBJ2-7, with no clear D. The CDR3 length is 14 residues. V was pared by 4 bases and J by 3 bases, with 13 bases between. Germline V gene data show CDR1 as MGHRA and CDR2 as YSYEKL. CDR3 DNA: TGCGCCAGCAGCCCGGTCTCAGGTCGCTACGAGCAGTACTTC. This encodes CASSPVSGRYEQYF.

The chain links TRBV27 to TRBJ2-3, with D perhaps given as TRBD1 or TRBD2 (5 bases each). The CDR3 has 15 amino acids. Trimming pared 6 bases from V and 6 bases from J, leaving 19 bases between. Germline V gene data show CDR1 as MNHEY and CDR2 as SMNVEV (reference sequence). Here the CDR3 reads CASSRMGRFSDTQYF. CDR3 nucleotide sequence: TGTGCCAGCAGCCGCATGGGACGTTTTTCCGATACGCAGTATTTT.

V gene TRBV27 combines with J gene TRBJ1-2; possibly TRBD1 for D (5 bases). The V and J ends lost 4 bases and 3 bases respectively, with 15 bases between them. Looked up from germline, CDR1 is MNHEY and CDR2 is SMNVEV (reference sequence). The CDR3 contains 15 residues. CDR3 sequence (DNA): TGTGCCAGCAGTTCTGGGGCAGAAAACCACTATGGCTACACCTTC. Amino acid sequence: CASSSGAENHYGYTF.

The rearrangement uses TRBV5-1 and TRBJ2-5; 10 positions agree with TRBD2. Germline trimming cut 3 bases from V and 3 bases from J; bases unmatched to any gene: 8. The germline CDR1 and CDR2 sequences are SGHRS and YFSETQ. The CDR3 extends over 16 amino acids. For the CDR3, the DNA is TGCGCCAGCAGCTCCGGACTAGCGGAGATTAAAGAGACCCAGTACTTC. The encoded protein is CASSSGLAEIKETQYF. Variable domain in full (rest from reference TRBV5-1 and TRBJ2-5): KAGVTQTPRYLIKTRGQQVTLSCSPISGHRSVSWYQQTPGQGLQFLFEYFSETQRNKGNFPGRFSGRQFSNSRSEMNVSTLELGDSALYLCASSSGLAEIKETQYFGPGTRLLVL.

This clone was counted a single time. The chain combines TRBV4-1 with TRBJ2-1, with D uncertain. Per the germline V gene, CDR1 is MGHRA and CDR2 is YSYEKL. The CDR3 has 11 amino acids. V dropped 1 base and J dropped 8 bases, with 3 bases sitting between them. This chain's CDR3 is CASSQVDEQFF. Here the CDR3 DNA reads TGCGCCAGCAGCCAAGTTGATGAGCAGTTCTTC.

The chain employs TRBV9 and TRBJ1-2; 8 bases align to TRBD1. Germline CDR1 is SGDLS and CDR2 is YYNGEE. V lost 4 bases to trimming and J lost 0 bases; unmatched junction nucleotides: 11. The CDR3 loop spans 17 amino acids. CDR3 nucleotide sequence: TGTGCCAGCAGCCTTTCAGGGGGCCCAGTAGCTAACTATGGCTACACCTTC. Its translation is CASSLSGGPVANYGYTF.

CDR3 nucleotides: TGTGCCACCAGCAGAGATGAACAGACCTACAATGAGCAGTTCTTC. It yields the protein CATSRDEQTYNEQFF. This chain uses TRBV15 with TRBJ2-1; D remains ambiguous. This CDR3 is built from 15 residues. The V gene lost 0 bases and the J gene lost 2 bases, with 8 bases spanning the gap. The germline gives CDR1 LNHNV, CDR2 YYDKDF (reference sequence). Looking up the rest from reference TRBV15 and TRBJ2-1 gives the full variable domain: DAMVIQNPRYQVTQFGKPVTLSCSQTLNHNVMYWYQQKSSQAPKLLFHYYDKDFNNEADTPDNFQSRRPNTSFCFLDIRSPGLGDTAMYLCATSRDEQTYNEQFFGPGTRLTVL.

The chain couples TRBV28 to TRBJ1-1, with D unresolved. Germline V gives CDR1 MDHEN, CDR2 SYDVKM. V lost 5 bases to trimming and J lost 0 bases, with 7 bases between them. The CDR3 totals 13 residues. CDR3 nucleotides: TGTGCCAGCAGTCCCGGGGTGAACACTGAAGCTTTCTTT. The encoded protein is CASSPGVNTEAFF.

CDR3 nucleotide sequence: TGTGCCAGCAGAAATGTAGGGGCCTATGGCTACACCTTC. Amino acid sequence: CASRNVGAYGYTF. The chain recombines TRBV5-8 with TRBJ1-2, with D possibly matching TRBD1 (5 bases). The CDR3 runs 13 residues. The V end was cut by 5 bases, the J end by 4 bases, with 12 bases between. The germline gives CDR1 SGHTS, CDR2 YDEGEE.

V gene TRBV19 combines with J gene TRBJ1-1; possibly TRBD1 for D (5 bases). The CDR3 contains 13 residues. Trimming pared 6 bases from V and 0 bases from J, leaving 8 bases between. Per germline, CDR1 LNHDA and CDR2 SQIVND (reference sequence). CDR3 coding DNA: TGTGCCAGTAGGGGGGGATTGAACACTGAAGCTTTCTTT. Protein product: CASRGGLNTEAFF.

This clone is medium-sized within its sample. V usage is TRBV5-1 and J usage is TRBJ1-1; D ambiguous. Trimming cost V 4 bases and J 0 bases, with 10 bases left between them. Per germline, CDR1 SGHRS and CDR2 YFSETQ. The CDR3 runs to 14 residues. The DNA for the CDR3 is TGCGCCAGCAGCCGGTGGCAGTTGAACACTGAAGCTTTCTTT. Protein sequence: CASSRWQLNTEAFF.

The rearrangement joins TRBV19 to TRBJ1-2; 7 bases agree with TRBD1. The CDR3 spans 12 residues. J was trimmed by 4 bases and V by 11 bases; bases with no gene match: 7. The germline CDR1 and CDR2 sequences are LNHDA and SQIVND (reference sequence). Here the CDR3 reads CAARQGPYGYTF. CDR3 bases: TGTGCCGCCAGACAGGGACCCTATGGCTACACCTTC. Combining the CDR3 with reference TRBV19 and TRBJ1-2 gives the whole variable domain DGGITQSPKYLFRKEGQNVTLSCEQNLNHDAMYWYRQDPGQGLRLIYYSQIVNDFQKGDIAEGYSVSREKKESFPLTVTSAQKNPTAFYLCAARQGPYGYTFGSGTRLTVV.